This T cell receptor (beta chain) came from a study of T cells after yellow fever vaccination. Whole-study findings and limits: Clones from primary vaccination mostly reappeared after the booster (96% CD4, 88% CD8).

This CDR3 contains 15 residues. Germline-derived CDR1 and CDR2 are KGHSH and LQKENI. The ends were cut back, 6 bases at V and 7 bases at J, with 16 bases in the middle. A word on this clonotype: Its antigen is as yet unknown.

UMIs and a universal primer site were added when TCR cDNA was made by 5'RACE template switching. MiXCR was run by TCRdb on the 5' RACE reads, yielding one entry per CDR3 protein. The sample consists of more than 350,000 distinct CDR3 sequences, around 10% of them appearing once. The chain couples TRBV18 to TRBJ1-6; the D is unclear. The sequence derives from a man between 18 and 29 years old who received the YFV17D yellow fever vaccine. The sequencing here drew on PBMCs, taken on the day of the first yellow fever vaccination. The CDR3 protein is CASSLWTEGNSPLHF. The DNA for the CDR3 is TGTGCCAGCTCTCTCTGGACGGAGGGCAATTCACCCCTCCACTTT. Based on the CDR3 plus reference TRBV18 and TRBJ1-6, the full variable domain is NAGVMQNPRHLVRRRGQEARLRCSPMKGHSHVYWYRQLPEEGLKFMVYLQKENIIDESGMPKERFSAEFPKEGPSILRIQQVVRGDSAAYFCASSLWTEGNSPLHFGNGTRLTVT.